Listed below are T cell receptor beta chains from one sample, sequenced in a study of CD8 T cells in ankylosing spondylitis. Each CDR3 protein is one row after TCRdb ran MiXCR on the 5' RACE reads. The sample contains under 300,000 distinct CDR3 sequences, roughly 10% of which appear only once. Sequenced input: blood, either unsorted or a sorted T cell fraction (not recorded which). The receptors were gathered from a male donor with ankylosing spondylitis or in good health (not recorded which). The CDR3 runs from the conserved cysteine through the conserved F or W. A D gene is named only where the DNA matches it firmly. Clone size appears in some rows only: once, few, many, or a class for an expanded clone.

v_call,d_call,j_call,cdr3_length,clone_size,cdr3_nt,cdr3_aa
TRBV5-1,NA,TRBJ1-3,15,many,TGCGCCAGCAGCTTGTCGGGTATTGCTGGAAACACCATATATTTT,CASSLSGIAGNTIYF
TRBV29-1,NA,TRBJ2-7,14,many,TGCAGCGTTGGATCGTTCCGGGGGGCGAACGAGCAGTACTTC,CSVGSFRGANEQYF
TRBV20-1,NA,TRBJ2-3,14,many,TGCAGTGCTATAAGGAGGCCCACCCGGGATACGCAGTATTTT,CSAIRRPTRDTQYF
TRBV5-1,NA,TRBJ2-3,14,few,TGCGCCAGCCAAAGGAGCGCGGCCACAGATACGCAGTATTTT,CASQRSAATDTQYF
TRBV12-3/TRBV12-4,NA,TRBJ2-5,15,many,TGTGCCAGCAGTCATACAGGTGGGGGTCAGGAGACCCAGTACTTC,CASSHTGGGQETQYF
TRBV5-1,NA,TRBJ1-1,14,many,TGCGCCAGCAGCGTAAACCAAGCAAACACTGAAGCTTTCTTT,CASSVNQANTEAFF
TRBV20-1,TRBD2,TRBJ2-1,14,many,TGCAGTGCAACTAGCGGGAGGGGTGGGGATGAGCAGTTCTTC,CSATSGRGGDEQFF
TRBV27,NA,TRBJ2-2,13,few,TGTGCCAGCAGGAACAGGGCTACTCGGGAGCTGTTTTTT,CASRNRATRELFF
TRBV29-1,TRBD2,TRBJ2-7,12,NA,TGCAGCGTAACGGGAGGGCCGGACGAGCAGTACTTC,CSVTGGPDEQYF
TRBV20-1,NA,TRBJ1-4,12,few,TGCGTCACGAGGACGGCTAATGAAAAACTGTTTTTT,CVTRTANEKLFF
TRBV5-1,NA,TRBJ1-1,14,many,TGCGCCAGCAGCTTGGGAACAGTGTTCACTGAAGCTTTCTTT,CASSLGTVFTEAFF
TRBV12-3/TRBV12-4,NA,TRBJ1-5,12,many,TGTGCCAGCTGCTGGGAGCATCAGCCCCAGCATTTT,CASCWEHQPQHF
TRBV2,NA,TRBJ2-5,11,many,TGTGCCAGCAGTGATGAGGAGACCCAGTACTTC,CASSDEETQYF
TRBV7-3,NA,TRBJ1-5,15,NA,TGTGCCAGCAGCTTGGACGGGACACCGGGACAGCCCCAGCATTTT,CASSLDGTPGQPQHF
TRBV12-3/TRBV12-4,TRBD2,TRBJ2-3,16,NA,TGTGCCAGCAGTCACGGGACTAGCGGGAGCGCAGATACGCAGTATTTT,CASSHGTSGSADTQYF
TRBV19,NA,TRBJ2-7,12,NA,TGTGCCAGTAGTGACAGTAACTACGAGCAGTACTTC,CASSDSNYEQYF
TRBV11-2,TRBD2,TRBJ2-1,16,few,TGTGCCAGCAGCTTTGGGACTAGCGGGACCTACAATGAGCAGTTCTTC,CASSFGTSGTYNEQFF
TRBV5-1,NA,TRBJ2-1,13,many,TGCGCCAGCAGACTAAGCTCCTACAATGAGCAGTTCTTC,CASRLSSYNEQFF
TRBV29-1,NA,TRBJ1-1,14,NA,TGCAGCGTTGAAGATGGATCCAGGGTCACTGAAGCTTTCTTT,CSVEDGSRVTEAFF
TRBV29-1,NA,TRBJ1-2,12,many,TGCAGCGTTGTATGGGGGGTCAGTGGCTACACCTTC,CSVVWGVSGYTF
TRBV20-1,NA,TRBJ1-4,12,many,TGCAGTGCTAGTCCGGGACCTGGCGTTGCTTTTTTT,CSASPGPGVAFF
TRBV28,NA,TRBJ2-2,14,NA,TGTGCCAGCAGTTTAGGGGGGATCAACGGGGAGCTGTTTTTT,CASSLGGINGELFF
TRBV20-1,NA,TRBJ2-7,12,many,TGCAGTGCTAGGTGGGTCTCCTACGAGCAGTACTTC,CSARWVSYEQYF
TRBV20-1,NA,TRBJ1-1,12,many,TGCAGTGCTAGAGGAGGGGAAACTGAAGCTTTCTTT,CSARGGETEAFF
TRBV7-9,NA,TRBJ2-7,17,NA,TGTGCCAGCAGCTCTGAGTCTGCGGGGATTAGCTCCTACGAGCAGTACTTC,CASSSESAGISSYEQYF
TRBV5-1,NA,TRBJ2-2,15,few,TGCGCCAGCAGCTTTGATCAGGGGACGAGCGGGGAGCTGTTTTTT,CASSFDQGTSGELFF
TRBV27,NA,TRBJ1-2,13,NA,TGTGCCAGCACGAGGGGGGGCGCCTATGGCTACACCTTC,CASTRGGAYGYTF
TRBV2,NA,TRBJ2-1,13,NA,TGTGCCAGCAGTGAAATTAGGGACAATGAGCAGTTCTTC,CASSEIRDNEQFF
TRBV27,TRBD2,TRBJ2-3,15,many,TGTGCCAGCAGTCCCTCGGGGGGGTCAGGAGATACGCAGTATTTT,CASSPSGGSGDTQYF
TRBV6-1,NA,TRBJ1-5,12,many,TGTGCCAGCAGGGGTAGCAATCAGCCCCAGCATTTT,CASRGSNQPQHF
TRBV6-1,TRBD2,TRBJ2-1,16,many,TGTGCCAGCAGTGCGGGACTAGCGAGCTCCTACAATGAGCAGTTCTTC,CASSAGLASSYNEQFF
TRBV15,TRBD1,TRBJ1-5,14,many,TGTGCCACCAGCCGACAGGGTAGCAATCAGCCCCAGCATTTT,CATSRQGSNQPQHF
TRBV5-6,NA,TRBJ1-1,15,many,TGTGCCAGCAGCTTGTTGGCAGGAGGAAGAACTGAAGCTTTCTTT,CASSLLAGGRTEAFF
TRBV7-9,NA,TRBJ2-1,13,NA,TGTGCCAGCAGCTTAGAGGTGAGGAATGAGCAGTTCTTC,CASSLEVRNEQFF
TRBV15,NA,TRBJ2-2,11,few,TGTGCCACCAGTGTCGTAGGGGAGCTGTTTTTT,CATSVVGELFF
TRBV6-4,TRBD2,TRBJ2-3,14,many,TGTGCCAGCAGACTAGCGGGAGAGGCAGATACGCAGTATTTT,CASRLAGEADTQYF
TRBV28,NA,TRBJ1-5,15,few,TGTGCCAGCAGAGGGTCCCAAGGTCCCAATCAGCCCCAGCATTTT,CASRGSQGPNQPQHF
TRBV5-6,NA,TRBJ2-7,13,NA,TGTGCCAGCAGCTTGGTCAGGGAGAGAGAGCAGTACTTC,CASSLVREREQYF
TRBV5-1,NA,TRBJ1-3,14,many,TGCGCCAGCAGCTGGGACTCCTCTGGAAACACCATATATTTT,CASSWDSSGNTIYF
TRBV3-1,NA,TRBJ2-1,16,NA,TGTGCCAGCAGCTGGAGTTTCCGGGTTCAATACAATGAGCAGTTCTTC,CASSWSFRVQYNEQFF
TRBV3-1,NA,TRBJ2-7,15,many,TGTGCCAGCAGCCAAGACAGTTCAATGGCCTACGAGCAGTACTTC,CASSQDSSMAYEQYF
TRBV20-1,TRBD2,TRBJ2-2,18,many,TGCAGTGCTAGAGAGGGACTAGCGGGGGCATCTTTCACCGGGGAGCTGTTTTTT,CSAREGLAGASFTGELFF
TRBV6-1,NA,TRBJ2-2,14,few,TGTGCCACCCTACCCGGAGATTTCTCCGGGGAGCTGTTTTTT,CATLPGDFSGELFF
TRBV12-3/TRBV12-4,TRBD2,TRBJ2-3,19,NA,TGTACCAGCAGTTTAGGACTAGCGGGAACCTACCCTCGGGCCGATACGCAGTATTTT,CTSSLGLAGTYPRADTQYF
TRBV21-1,NA,TRBJ2-1,18,NA,TGTGCCAGCAGGGACAGGCCGATTTGTAGCCTCTCCTACAATGAGCAGTTCTTC,CASRDRPICSLSYNEQFF
TRBV5-1,NA,TRBJ2-7,12,many,TGCGCCAGCAGCCACGACAGCTACGAGCAGTACTTC,CASSHDSYEQYF
TRBV20-1,NA,TRBJ2-7,15,many,TGCAGTGCTAGACTTGGGGTCGACTCGACCTACGAGCAGTACTTC,CSARLGVDSTYEQYF
TRBV29-1,TRBD1,TRBJ1-4,13,few,TGCAGCGTTAGGACAGGGGGGGAAGAAAAACTGTTTTTT,CSVRTGGEEKLFF
TRBV12-3/TRBV12-4,NA,TRBJ1-2,13,many,TGTGCCAGCAGTTTACTAGTTGGGGACGGCTACACCTTC,CASSLLVGDGYTF
TRBV29-1,NA,TRBJ2-6,10,NA,TGCAGCGTTGGGCCTGCGGTCCTGACTTTC,CSVGPAVLTF
TRBV27,NA,TRBJ2-7,15,many,TGTGCCAGCAGTCCCGGGATCCTGGTAGGCCACGAGCAGTACTTC,CASSPGILVGHEQYF
TRBV20-1,TRBD1,TRBJ1-5,16,many,TGCAGTGCTCCAAAGGGACAGGGCGAGGAATGGCAGCCCCAGCATTTT,CSAPKGQGEEWQPQHF
TRBV20-1,NA,TRBJ2-7,13,many,TGCAGTGCGCATACACTCCTGGGGTACGAGCAGTACTTC,CSAHTLLGYEQYF
TRBV2,TRBD1,TRBJ1-1,16,few,TGTGCCAGCAGGGGAAGGACAGGGGCGGTTAACACTGAAGCTTTCTTT,CASRGRTGAVNTEAFF